The 31 T cell receptor beta chains listed next were all sequenced from one sample in a study of early T cells in non-severe SARS-CoV-2 infection. One entry per CDR3 protein, called by TCRdb with MiXCR from the 5' RACE reads. This sample has around 44,000 distinct CDR3 sequences, with around 9.5% found just once. The specimen sequenced was whole blood. These receptors were obtained from an adult who was a healthcare worker with PCR-confirmed SARS-CoV-2 infection or an uninfected control (not recorded which).

This clonotype appeared a few times. The chain combines TRBV7-6 with TRBJ2-5; perhaps TRBD1 as D (6 bases). The germline V gene has CDR1 SGHVS and CDR2 FNYEAQ. Trimming stripped 5 bases from V and 3 bases from J, with 16 bases between. The CDR3 length is 15 residues. CDR3 amino acids: CASSHPEDSEETQYF. CDR3 in DNA: TGTGCCAGCAGCCATCCCGAGGACAGCGAAGAGACCCAGTACTTC.

A remark on this clonotype: A clone one base away is much larger, so this may be a read error. The V and J genes are TRBV29-1 and TRBJ2-1; D uncertain. Germline V gene sequence: CDR1 SQVTM, CDR2 ANQGSEA. CDR3 length equals 10 residues. The DNA for the CDR3 is TGCAGCGGCGGACGTAGTGAGCGGTTCTTC. Its protein is CSGGRSERFF.

Only a few counts were recorded for this clonotype. This chain connects TRBV29-1 to TRBJ1-3; tentative D call: TRBD1 (5 bases). Germline loops: CDR1 SQVTM, CDR2 ANQGSEA. The CDR3 is made up of 14 amino acids. Trimming stripped 7 bases from V and 3 bases from J, with 16 bases between. The CDR3 DNA sequence: TGCAGCGCCTCGGCAGGGCAAAATGGAAACACCATATATTTT. Its translation is CSASAGQNGNTIYF.

This clonotype was picked up a small number of times. V usage is TRBV27 and J usage is TRBJ1-1, with D maybe TRBD1 (5 bases). The V end lost 4 bases, the J end lost 1 base, and 10 bases lay between the germline ends. CDR3 length: 14 amino acids. CDR1 MNHEY and CDR2 SMNVEV come from the germline V gene (reference sequence). CDR3 coding DNA: TGTGCCAGCAGTTGGCGGGGGGGGAACACTGAAGCTTTCTTT. It translates to CASSWRGGNTEAFF.

The sample holds a few counts of this clonotype. The chain recombines TRBV29-1 with TRBJ2-7; 9 bases are shared with TRBD1. This CDR3 has 16 residues. The ends lost 1 base at V and 3 bases at J; junction bases unmatched: 10. Germline lookup yields CDR1 SQVTM and CDR2 ANQGSEA. CDR3 protein: CSVEGAMDRGNYEQYF. As DNA, the CDR3 is TGCAGCGTTGAAGGAGCGATGGACAGGGGAAACTACGAGCAGTACTTC.

This clonotype was picked up a small number of times. V is TRBV14 and J is TRBJ1-1; 9 bases line up with TRBD1. Germline V gene data show CDR1 as SGHDN and CDR2 as FVKESK. Unmatched junction bases numbered 3, after V lost 2 bases and J lost 5 bases. The length of the CDR3 is 14 residues. CDR3 residues: CASSQRQGDTEAFF. CDR3 nucleotides: TGTGCCAGCAGCCAACGACAGGGGGATACTGAAGCTTTCTTT.

There are many counts of this clonotype. CDR3: CASSLATSGRNEQFF. CDR3 DNA: TGTGCCAGCAGCTTAGCTACTAGCGGGAGGAATGAGCAGTTCTTC. The chain uses TRBV7-2 and TRBJ2-1; the match to TRBD2 covers 12 bases. Germline values: CDR1 SGHTA, CDR2 FQGNSA. V lost 0 bases, J lost 7 bases, and 1 base stayed unmatched. The CDR3 consists of 15 residues.

The V gene is TRBV9, the J gene TRBJ2-1; possibly TRBD2 for D (6 bases). Trimming cost V 4 bases and J 3 bases, with 17 bases left between them. CDR1 and CDR2 (germline): SGDLS, YYNGEE. This CDR3 is built from 16 residues. The CDR3 sequence is CASSLRGGGNYNEQFF. CDR3 coding DNA: TGTGCCAGCAGCCTCCGAGGTGGCGGGAACTACAATGAGCAGTTCTTC.

The table lists this clonotype with many counts. The chain carries TRBV29-1 and TRBJ2-7, with TRBD2 identical over 8 bases. The trim removed 6 bases at V and 0 bases at J, leaving 10 bases unmatched. This CDR3 is built from 15 residues. Per germline, CDR1 SQVTM and CDR2 ANQGSEA. CDR3: CSVLPGSGTSYEQYF. The DNA for the CDR3 is TGCAGCGTCCTCCCAGGTAGCGGGACCTCCTACGAGCAGTACTTC.

This clonotype was detected many times. The V and J genes are TRBV12-3 or TRBV12-4 and TRBJ1-3, with 7 bases matching TRBD1. The CDR3 length is 15 residues. Losses at the gene ends were 6 bases for V and 0 bases for J; bases not matched to a gene: 5. DNA of the CDR3: TGTGCCAGCAGGGAACAGGGGAGCTCTGGAAACACCATATATTTT. It specifies CASREQGSSGNTIYF.

This clonotype has more than one count but fewer than ten. The genes are TRBV20-1 and TRBJ1-1, with a weak D call TRBD1 (6 bases). CDR3 size: 15 residues. V was clipped by 6 bases and J by 5 bases, with 22 bases between them. CDR1 and CDR2 from the germline V gene are DFQATT and SNEGSKA (reference sequence). The CDR3 spells CSATQGRGLDTEAFF. The CDR3 nucleotides read TGCAGTGCGACGCAGGGGCGCGGGTTGGATACTGAAGCTTTCTTT.

This clonotype appeared a few times. The V and J genes are TRBV29-1 and TRBJ2-7, with TRBD1 as a possible D gene (6 bases). Trimming stripped 7 bases from V and 1 base from J, with 17 bases between. The CDR3 is made up of 14 amino acids. The germline V gene has CDR1 SQVTM and CDR2 ANQGSEA. The CDR3 DNA reads TGCAGCGCTGTCGGACAGACTCAATCCTACGAGCAGTACTTC. Its protein is CSAVGQTQSYEQYF.

There are many counts of this clonotype. The chain joins TRBV27 to TRBJ1-1; D is undetermined. The CDR3 is made up of 15 amino acids. Per the germline V gene, CDR1 is MNHEY and CDR2 is SMNVEV (reference sequence). The V end lost 0 bases, the J end lost 1 base, and 9 bases lay between the germline ends. As DNA, the CDR3 is TGTGCCAGCAGTTTATCCGTCGGCCCGAACACTGAAGCTTTCTTT. Amino acid sequence: CASSLSVGPNTEAFF.

The chain links TRBV28 to TRBJ2-7; D is perhaps TRBD1 or TRBD2 (5 bases each). The length of the CDR3 is 14 residues. V lost 3 bases to trimming and J lost 2 bases, with 11 bases between them. CDR1 MDHEN and CDR2 SYDVKM come from the germline V gene. The chain's CDR3 is CASSLEAGPYEQYF. The CDR3 DNA sequence: TGTGCCAGCAGTTTGGAGGCAGGGCCCTACGAGCAGTACTTC.

The chain combines TRBV7-2 with TRBJ2-1; D perhaps matches TRBD1 (5 bases). Deletions cut 1 base from V and 6 bases from J, with 13 bases between. CDR1 is SGHTA, CDR2 FQGNSA, per germline. The CDR3 spans 15 residues. CDR3 bases: TGTGCCAGCAGCTTAGATCCAGGGAAGGCCAATGAGCAGTTCTTC. This sequence encodes CASSLDPGKANEQFF.

This clonotype was seen more than once but under ten times. The chain recombines TRBV4-1 with TRBJ2-7; TRBD1 matches 7 bases. The junction had 10 bases not matched to a gene; V was cut back by 0 bases and J by 2 bases. CDR1 and CDR2 (germline): MGHRA, YSYEKL. The CDR3 has 17 residues. CDR3 sequence reads: CASSQDPGTAAPYEQYF. Written as DNA, the CDR3 is TGCGCCAGCAGCCAAGATCCAGGGACAGCAGCTCCCTACGAGCAGTACTTC.

This clonotype appeared a few times. The J gene is TRBJ1-2, the V gene TRBV10-3; TRBD1 matches 11 bases. V gave up 6 bases and J gave up 4 bases; unmatched junction bases: 4. Germline V lookup: CDR1 ENHRY, CDR2 SYGVKD. The CDR3 sequence is 14 residues long. The CDR3 loop is CAIRPGQGVYGYTF. CDR3 DNA: TGTGCCATCAGACCGGGACAGGGGGTCTATGGCTACACCTTC.

This clonotype has at least ten counts. This chain connects TRBV7-3 to TRBJ2-5; TRBD2 agrees at 13 bases. Germline CDR1 is SGHTA and CDR2 is FQGTGA. The ends lost 2 bases at V and 5 bases at J; junction bases unmatched: 8. The CDR3 has 17 residues. The CDR3 DNA follows: TGTGCCAGCAGCTTATCGCCCGGACTAGCGGGAGCGGAGACCCAGTACTTC. It translates to CASSLSPGLAGAETQYF.

There are a few counts of this clonotype. V usage is TRBV5-1 and J usage is TRBJ2-3; 13 bases agree with TRBD2. CDR3 length equals 16 residues. The V segment lost 4 bases and the J segment 2 bases; nucleotides outside the gene matches: 4. Germline CDR1 reads SGHRS; CDR2 reads YFSETQ. The CDR3 is CASSMGLAGFTDTQYF. The CDR3 DNA follows: TGCGCCAGCAGCATGGGACTAGCGGGATTCACAGATACGCAGTATTTT.

This clonotype was counted many times. The rearrangement links TRBV4-1 to TRBJ2-4; either TRBD1 or TRBD2 may fit D (6 bases each). The CDR3 runs 15 residues. Trimming pared 0 bases from V and 6 bases from J, leaving 12 bases between. CDR1 MGHRA and CDR2 YSYEKL come from the germline V gene. The CDR3 sequence is CASSQDGGRINIQYF. The CDR3 region has the DNA TGCGCCAGCAGCCAAGATGGGGGGCGTATAAACATTCAGTACTTC.

As concerns this clonotype: A much larger clone is a single base away; this may be a read error. The chain carries TRBV6-5 and TRBJ1-2; 9 bases agree with TRBD1. The V segment lost 6 bases and the J segment 0 bases; nucleotides outside the gene matches: 5. CDR3 size: 15 residues. Germline V gives CDR1 MNHEY, CDR2 SVGAGI. The CDR3 spells CASSTQGAANYGYTF. CDR3 nucleotide sequence: TGTGCCAGCAGCACACAGGGGGCGGCTAACTATGGCTACACCTTC.

Ten or more counts support this clonotype. The chain combines TRBV11-2 with TRBJ2-7, with D possibly matching TRBD2 (5 bases). This CDR3 is built from 14 residues. V was cut by 3 bases and J by 4 bases, with 13 bases left in between. Germline CDR1 is SGHAT and CDR2 is FQNNGV. The DNA for the CDR3 is TGTGCCAGCAGCTTGAGCGGCGGTGGGTACGAGCAGTACTTC. Its translation is CASSLSGGGYEQYF.

This clonotype showed up many times. The chain joins TRBV14 to TRBJ2-7; 10 positions agree with TRBD2. Germline V lookup: CDR1 SGHDN, CDR2 FVKESK. CDR3 length equals 14 residues. V lost 3 bases to trimming and J lost 3 bases; unmatched junction nucleotides: 2. The CDR3 region is CASSQVAGGYEQYF. The CDR3, as DNA: TGTGCCAGCAGCCAGGTAGCGGGAGGCTACGAGCAGTACTTC.

This clonotype was counted a few times. The J gene is TRBJ1-5, the V gene TRBV4-1; tentative D call: TRBD1 (5 bases). Trimming pared 0 bases from V and 1 base from J, leaving 7 bases between. The CDR3 is 15 amino acids. CDR1 is MGHRA, CDR2 YSYEKL, per germline. The CDR3 sequence: CASSQERGSNQPQHF. CDR3 coding DNA: TGCGCCAGCAGCCAAGAACGGGGGAGCAATCAGCCCCAGCATTTT.

This clonotype was observed many times. The chain links TRBV14 to TRBJ2-1; D is perhaps TRBD1 (6 bases). Trimming removed 2 bases from V and 7 bases from J, with 15 bases in between. The germline V gene has CDR1 SGHDN and CDR2 FVKESK. CDR3 length: 15 residues. CDR3 sequence: CASSQPLDRLNEQFF. The CDR3 DNA sequence: TGTGCCAGCAGCCAACCTCTAGACAGGCTAAATGAGCAGTTCTTC.

The table lists this clonotype with many counts. The chain carries TRBV29-1 and TRBJ2-2; tentatively, D is TRBD1 or TRBD2 (5 bases each). Germline V gene data show CDR1 as SQVTM and CDR2 as ANQGSEA. The CDR3 runs 14 residues. V dropped 7 bases and J dropped 6 bases, with 18 bases sitting between them. This chain's CDR3 is CSARRMGDPGELFF. CDR3 nucleotide sequence: TGCAGCGCCCGGCGTATGGGGGACCCCGGGGAGCTGTTTTTT.

This clonotype was seen more than once but under ten times. The CDR3 here is CSDLTSTDTQYF. The CDR3 DNA follows: TGCAGCGACCTGACTAGCACAGATACGCAGTATTTT. The rearrangement links TRBV29-1 to TRBJ2-3; D is undetermined. Germline V gives CDR1 SQVTM, CDR2 ANQGSEA. V lost 7 bases and J lost 0, with 8 bases in between. The CDR3 has 12 amino acids.

This clonotype was seen repeatedly, ten times or more. The chain combines TRBV5-1 with TRBJ1-4; D unclear. V was shortened by 4 bases and J by 0 bases, with 10 bases between the two germline ends. Germline lookup yields CDR1 SGHRS and CDR2 YFSETQ. This CDR3 region has 15 residues. The CDR3 DNA is TGCGCCAGCAGCGATGGAGGTGCAACTAATGAAAAACTGTTTTTT. Protein sequence: CASSDGGATNEKLFF.

The chain has TRBV30 and TRBJ2-1; D gene unclear. Per the germline V gene, CDR1 is GTSNPN and CDR2 is SVGIG (reference sequence). The CDR3 covers 15 residues. Deletions cut 6 bases from V and 5 bases from J, with 20 bases between. CDR3 amino acids: CACPTTPSPHNEQFF. CDR3 in DNA: TGTGCCTGCCCGACGACACCCTCTCCCCACAATGAGCAGTTCTTC.

This clonotype was observed a handful of times. This rearrangement joins TRBV7-9 to TRBJ1-5; D gene unclear. This CDR3 region has 14 residues. Germline CDR1 and CDR2: SEHNR and FQNEAQ (reference sequence). The germline V and J ends were trimmed by 5 bases and 0 bases, with 8 bases remaining between them. CDR3 in DNA: TGTGCCAGCAGCCAGGACGGTAGCAATCAGCCCCAGCATTTT. This translates into CASSQDGSNQPQHF.

This clonotype was recorded many times. This sequence joins TRBV7-9 and TRBJ2-2; no clear D. V was cut by 8 bases and J by 0 bases, with 10 bases left in between. Germline lookup yields CDR1 SEHNR and CDR2 FQNEAQ (reference sequence). CDR3 length: 14 amino acids. CDR3 sequence: CASADEANTGELFF. The CDR3 DNA reads as TGTGCCAGCGCCGATGAAGCGAACACCGGGGAGCTGTTTTTT.